This T cell receptor beta chain was observed in a study of OX40 agonist ivuxolimab in advanced cancers. Repertoires were generated with immunoSEQ multiplex PCR, while TCRdb's copy carries only in-frame clones and drops some. The repertoire consists of approximately 60,000 clones, with around nine tenths occurring once and the leading ten covering 6.9%. V shed 0 bases, J shed 8 bases, and the junction held 13 bases outside the gene matches. Germline CDR1 LGHNT, CDR2 FRNRAP. The CDR3 length is 17 residues. This TCR was recovered from an adult with an advanced solid tumor such as melanoma, head and neck, liver or kidney cancer. Here the sequenced sample was CD4+ or CD8+ T cells sorted from blood, taken in a trial of the OX40 agonist ivuxolimab. This chain uses TRBV12-5 with TRBJ2-1; 7 bases line up with TRBD2. In nucleotides, the CDR3 is TGTGCTAGTGGTTTGGTACGAGCGGGAAGGACTCCCTATGAGCAGTTCTTC. This sequence encodes CASGLVRAGRTPYEQFF.